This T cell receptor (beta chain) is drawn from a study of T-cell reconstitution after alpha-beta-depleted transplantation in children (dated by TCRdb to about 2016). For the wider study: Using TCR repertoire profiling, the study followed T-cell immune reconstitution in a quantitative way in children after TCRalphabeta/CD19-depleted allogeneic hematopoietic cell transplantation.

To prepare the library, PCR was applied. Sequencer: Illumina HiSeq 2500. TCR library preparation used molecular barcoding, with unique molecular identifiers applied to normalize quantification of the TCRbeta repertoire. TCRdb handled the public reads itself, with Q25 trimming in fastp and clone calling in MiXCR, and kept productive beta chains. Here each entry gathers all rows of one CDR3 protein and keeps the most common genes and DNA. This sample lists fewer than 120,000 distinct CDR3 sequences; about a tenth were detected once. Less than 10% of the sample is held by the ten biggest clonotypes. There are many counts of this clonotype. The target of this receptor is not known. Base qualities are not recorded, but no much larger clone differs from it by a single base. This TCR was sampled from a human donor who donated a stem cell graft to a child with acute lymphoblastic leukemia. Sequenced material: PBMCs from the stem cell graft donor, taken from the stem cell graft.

The CDR3: CATSRGGTGQETQYF. The sequenced DNA is TGTGCCACCAGCAGAGGGGGGACAGGGCAGGAGACCCAGTACTTC. The rearrangement joined TRBV15 to TRBJ2-5, with 9 bases aligning to TRBD1. The CDR3 measures 15 amino acids from cysteine to phenylalanine. The kept DNA is CDR3 alone, 45 bases in frame from the first base. CDR1 LNHNV and CDR2 YYDKDF are derived from the germline V gene (reference sequence). Here V drops 1 base and J drops 5 bases, and the junction holds 5 bases not matched to any gene.